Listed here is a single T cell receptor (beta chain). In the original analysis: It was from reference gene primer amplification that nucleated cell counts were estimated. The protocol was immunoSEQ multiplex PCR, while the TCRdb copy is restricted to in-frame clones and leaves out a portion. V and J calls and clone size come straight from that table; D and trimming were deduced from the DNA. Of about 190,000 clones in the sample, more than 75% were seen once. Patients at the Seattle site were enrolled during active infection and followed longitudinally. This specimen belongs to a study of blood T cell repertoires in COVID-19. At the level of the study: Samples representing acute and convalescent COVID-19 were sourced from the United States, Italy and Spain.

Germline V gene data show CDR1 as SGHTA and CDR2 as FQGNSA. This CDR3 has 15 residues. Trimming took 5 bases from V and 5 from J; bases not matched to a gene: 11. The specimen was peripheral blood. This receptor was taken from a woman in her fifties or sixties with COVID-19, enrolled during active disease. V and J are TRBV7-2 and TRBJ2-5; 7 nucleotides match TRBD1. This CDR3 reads CASSLGTVAGETQYF. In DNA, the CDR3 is TGTGCCAGCAGCCTCGGGACAGTGGCCGGGGAGACCCAGTACTTC.